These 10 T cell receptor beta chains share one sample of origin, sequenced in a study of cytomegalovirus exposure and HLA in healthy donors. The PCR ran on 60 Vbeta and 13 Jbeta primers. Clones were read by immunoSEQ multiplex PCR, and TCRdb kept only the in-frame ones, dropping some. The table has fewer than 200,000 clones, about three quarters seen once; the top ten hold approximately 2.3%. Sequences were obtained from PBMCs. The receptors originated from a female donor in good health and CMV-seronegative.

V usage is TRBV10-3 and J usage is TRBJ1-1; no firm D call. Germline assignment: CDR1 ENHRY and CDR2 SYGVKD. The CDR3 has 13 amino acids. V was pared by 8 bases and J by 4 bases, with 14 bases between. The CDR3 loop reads CAIQDFLGTEAFF. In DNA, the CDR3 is TGTGCCATCCAGGACTTTCTCGGCACTGAAGCTTTCTTT.

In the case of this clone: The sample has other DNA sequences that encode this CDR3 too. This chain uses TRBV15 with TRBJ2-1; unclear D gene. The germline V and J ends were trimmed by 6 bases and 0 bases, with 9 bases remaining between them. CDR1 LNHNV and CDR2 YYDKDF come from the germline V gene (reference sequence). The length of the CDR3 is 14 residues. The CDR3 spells CATSPASSYNEQFF. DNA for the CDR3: TGTGCCACCAGTCCGGCTAGCTCCTACAATGAGCAGTTCTTC.

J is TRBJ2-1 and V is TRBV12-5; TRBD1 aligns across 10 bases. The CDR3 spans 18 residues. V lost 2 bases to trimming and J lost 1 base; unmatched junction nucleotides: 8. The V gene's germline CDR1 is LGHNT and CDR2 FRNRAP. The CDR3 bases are TGTGCTAGTGGTTTGTGGGCGACAGGGGGCGGATCCTACAATGAGCAGTTCTTC. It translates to CASGLWATGGGSYNEQFF.

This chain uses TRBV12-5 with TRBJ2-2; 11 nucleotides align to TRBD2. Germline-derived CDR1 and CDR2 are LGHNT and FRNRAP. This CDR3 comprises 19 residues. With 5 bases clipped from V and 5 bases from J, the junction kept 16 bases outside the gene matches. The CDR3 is CASGPRPSGGTGGTGELFF. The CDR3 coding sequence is TGTGCTAGTGGTCCCCGGCCTAGCGGGGGGACCGGGGGGACCGGGGAGCTGTTTTTT. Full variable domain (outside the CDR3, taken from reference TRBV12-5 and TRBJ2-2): DARVTQTPRHKVTEMGQEVTMRCQPILGHNTVFWYRQTMMQGLELLAYFRNRAPLDDSGMPKDRFSAEMPDATLATLKIQPSEPRDSAVYFCASGPRPSGGTGGTGELFFGEGSRLTVL.

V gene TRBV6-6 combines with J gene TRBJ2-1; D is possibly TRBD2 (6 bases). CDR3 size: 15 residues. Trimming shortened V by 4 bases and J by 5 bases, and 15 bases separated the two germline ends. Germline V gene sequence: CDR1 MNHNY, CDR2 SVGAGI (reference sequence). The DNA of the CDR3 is TGTGCCAGCAGTTCCGCGGGACTCCGGGACAATGAGCAGTTCTTC. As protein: CASSSAGLRDNEQFF.

CDR3 sequence: CASSSSYEQYF. The CDR3 DNA is TGTGCCAGCTCGAGCTCCTACGAGCAGTACTTC. The V call is TRBV18, the J call TRBJ2-7, with no clear D. Germline V gene lookup returns CDR1 KGHSH and CDR2 LQKENI. V dropped 6 bases and J dropped 0 bases, with 3 bases sitting between them. The CDR3 extends over 11 amino acids.

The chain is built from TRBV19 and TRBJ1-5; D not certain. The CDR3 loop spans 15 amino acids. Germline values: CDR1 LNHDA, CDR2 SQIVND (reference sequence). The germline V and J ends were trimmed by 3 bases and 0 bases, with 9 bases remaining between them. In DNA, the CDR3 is TGTGCCAGTAGTATCACAGATTATAGCAATCAGCCCCAGCATTTT. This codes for CASSITDYSNQPQHF.

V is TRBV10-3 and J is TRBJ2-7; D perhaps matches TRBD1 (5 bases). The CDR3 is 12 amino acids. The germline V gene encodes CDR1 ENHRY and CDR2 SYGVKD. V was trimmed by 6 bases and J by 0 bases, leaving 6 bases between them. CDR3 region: CAIRQDSYEQYF. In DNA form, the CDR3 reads TGTGCCATCAGACAGGACTCCTACGAGCAGTACTTC.

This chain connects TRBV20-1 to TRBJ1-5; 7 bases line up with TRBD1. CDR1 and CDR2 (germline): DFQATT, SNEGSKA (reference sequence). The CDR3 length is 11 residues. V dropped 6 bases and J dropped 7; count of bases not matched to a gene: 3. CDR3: CSAGGEQPQHF. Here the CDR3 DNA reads TGCAGTGCAGGGGGCGAACAGCCCCAGCATTTT.

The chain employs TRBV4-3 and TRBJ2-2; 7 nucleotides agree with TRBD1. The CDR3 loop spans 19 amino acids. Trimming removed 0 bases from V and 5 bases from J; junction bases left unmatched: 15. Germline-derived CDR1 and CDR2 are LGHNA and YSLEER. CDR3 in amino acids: CASSQEIRADRVGTGELFF. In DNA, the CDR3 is TGCGCCAGCAGCCAAGAGATTAGGGCTGACAGGGTGGGGACCGGGGAGCTGTTTTTT.